Listed below are T cell receptor beta chains from one sample, sequenced in a study of blood T cell repertoires in COVID-19. Some clones are missing from TCRdb's copy, which holds only in-frame ones; the method was immunoSEQ multiplex PCR. The sample includes 150,000 to 200,000 clones, approximately 80% of them seen just once. Material for sequencing was peripheral blood. The receptor set was obtained from a woman aged 40 to 50 with COVID-19, enrolled during active disease. Both conserved end residues are part of each CDR3. Each record gives: CDR3 DNA, CDR3 protein, J gene, V gene, D gene, clone size. The D gene is left open where the match is weak. Where a row states a size, it is once, few, many or the class of an expanded clone; other rows omit it.

CDR3nt: TGTGCTAGTGGTTTGGGCGGCGCGAGATCGGATACGCAGTATTTT
CDR3aa: CASGLGGARSDTQYF
j_gene: TRBJ2-3
v_gene: TRBV12-5
d_gene: NA
abundance: NA

CDR3nt: TGTGCCAGCCAAGAGCGGACTGAAGCTTTCTTT
CDR3aa: CASQERTEAFF
j_gene: TRBJ1-1
v_gene: TRBV28
d_gene: NA
abundance: NA

CDR3nt: TGTGCCAGCAGCTTGGTGGGACAACCGATGGACACCATATATTTT
CDR3aa: CASSLVGQPMDTIYF
j_gene: TRBJ1-3
v_gene: TRBV5-6
d_gene: NA
abundance: few

CDR3nt: TGTGCCAGCAGCCCTCTGGCGGGTTTCTCCTACAATGAGCAGTTCTTC
CDR3aa: CASSPLAGFSYNEQFF
j_gene: TRBJ2-1
v_gene: TRBV7-8
d_gene: NA
abundance: NA

CDR3nt: TGTGCCAGCAGCTCAGGACAGGGAGTCACTGAAGCTTTCTTT
CDR3aa: CASSSGQGVTEAFF
j_gene: TRBJ1-1
v_gene: TRBV27
d_gene: TRBD1
abundance: NA

CDR3nt: TGTGCCACCAGTGACCCGAGACTAGCACCGAACAATGAGCAGTTCTTC
CDR3aa: CATSDPRLAPNNEQFF
j_gene: TRBJ2-1
v_gene: TRBV24-1
d_gene: TRBD2
abundance: NA

CDR3nt: TGTGCCAGCAGAAGCTTCGGGGAGCTGTTTTTT
CDR3aa: CASRSFGELFF
j_gene: TRBJ2-2
v_gene: TRBV12-3/TRBV12-4
d_gene: NA
abundance: NA

CDR3nt: TGTGCCAGTAGAGACAGCTACACTGAAGCTTTCTTT
CDR3aa: CASRDSYTEAFF
j_gene: TRBJ1-1
v_gene: TRBV12-3/TRBV12-4
d_gene: NA
abundance: NA

CDR3nt: TGTGCCAGCCTCGGGATCAGGAATTCACCCCTCCACTTT
CDR3aa: CASLGIRNSPLHF
j_gene: TRBJ1-6
v_gene: TRBV2
d_gene: NA
abundance: NA

CDR3nt: TGTGCCAGTGGGACTAGCACCTACGAGCAGTACTTC
CDR3aa: CASGTSTYEQYF
j_gene: TRBJ2-7
v_gene: TRBV2
d_gene: TRBD2
abundance: NA

CDR3nt: TGTGCCAGCAGTTTACAGGGGGATGAAAAACTGTTTTTT
CDR3aa: CASSLQGDEKLFF
j_gene: TRBJ1-4
v_gene: TRBV5-4
d_gene: TRBD1
abundance: NA

CDR3nt: TGTGCCAGCAGTTTTAGCGCCGGGGAGCTGTTTTTT
CDR3aa: CASSFSAGELFF
j_gene: TRBJ2-2
v_gene: TRBV6-5
d_gene: NA
abundance: NA

CDR3nt: TGTGCCAGTAGTATAGATGCGGGCCGGACTGAAGCTTTCTTT
CDR3aa: CASSIDAGRTEAFF
j_gene: TRBJ1-1
v_gene: TRBV19
d_gene: NA
abundance: NA

CDR3nt: TGTGCCAGCAGCTTAGAACGGCCCCGGAGTGGGACCCAGTACTTC
CDR3aa: CASSLERPRSGTQYF
j_gene: TRBJ2-5
v_gene: TRBV11-1
d_gene: NA
abundance: once

CDR3nt: TGTGCCAGCAGCTCTACCGACCGATGGGGACAGAGCACAGATACGCAGTATTTT
CDR3aa: CASSSTDRWGQSTDTQYF
j_gene: TRBJ2-3
v_gene: TRBV11-3
d_gene: TRBD1
abundance: NA

CDR3nt: TGTGCCAGCAGTGATTGGGGCCCCATCAGCAATCAGCCCCAGCATTTT
CDR3aa: CASSDWGPISNQPQHF
j_gene: TRBJ1-5
v_gene: TRBV6-1
d_gene: NA
abundance: NA

CDR3nt: TGTGCCAGCAGTTCAGTGGGGGGTAGGATTAGAGGCTACACCTTC
CDR3aa: CASSSVGGRIRGYTF
j_gene: TRBJ1-2
v_gene: TRBV27
d_gene: NA
abundance: NA

CDR3nt: TGTGCCAGCAGCAAATGGACTAGCGGGAGCTCGCACAATGAGCAGTTCTTC
CDR3aa: CASSKWTSGSSHNEQFF
j_gene: TRBJ2-1
v_gene: TRBV3-1/TRBV3-2
d_gene: TRBD2
abundance: NA

CDR3nt: TGTGCCAGCACCGACGACAGGGCGGAGACCCAGTACTTC
CDR3aa: CASTDDRAETQYF
j_gene: TRBJ2-5
v_gene: TRBV6-5
d_gene: TRBD1
abundance: NA

CDR3nt: TGCGCCAGCAGCCCCGGGACAGGGGCGGCCGAGCAGTACTTC
CDR3aa: CASSPGTGAAEQYF
j_gene: TRBJ2-7
v_gene: TRBV5-1
d_gene: TRBD1
abundance: NA

CDR3nt: TGTGCCAGCAGTTACTCGCGGATGAACACTGAAGCTTTCTTT
CDR3aa: CASSYSRMNTEAFF
j_gene: TRBJ1-1
v_gene: TRBV6-5
d_gene: NA
abundance: NA

CDR3nt: TGTGCCAGCAACGGACAGGGGGCTAGTGTCGGGGAGCTGTTTTTT
CDR3aa: CASNGQGASVGELFF
j_gene: TRBJ2-2
v_gene: TRBV2
d_gene: TRBD1
abundance: NA

CDR3nt: TGTGCCAGCAGGGAAACGCAGGGGCAGCCCCAGCATTTT
CDR3aa: CASRETQGQPQHF
j_gene: TRBJ1-5
v_gene: TRBV2
d_gene: NA
abundance: once

CDR3nt: TGTGCCAGTAGGATTTCAGGTTTCCACAATGAGCAGTTCTTC
CDR3aa: CASRISGFHNEQFF
j_gene: TRBJ2-1
v_gene: TRBV19
d_gene: NA
abundance: once

CDR3nt: TGTGCCAGCAGTTTGTTTTCGGACAGGGGGCGGGTTTTTGGCAAAAACATTCAGTACTTC
CDR3aa: CASSLFSDRGRVFGKNIQYF
j_gene: TRBJ2-4
v_gene: TRBV27
d_gene: TRBD1
abundance: once

CDR3nt: TGTGCCAGTAGGGAACAGGGGCCCAACACTGAAGCTTTCTTT
CDR3aa: CASREQGPNTEAFF
j_gene: TRBJ1-1
v_gene: TRBV19
d_gene: TRBD1
abundance: few

CDR3nt: TGTGCCAGCAGCTCAGGACAGGTAGGCAATGAGCAGTTCTTC
CDR3aa: CASSSGQVGNEQFF
j_gene: TRBJ2-1
v_gene: TRBV7-3
d_gene: TRBD1
abundance: NA

CDR3nt: TGTGCCAGCAGCGCGGGGGGGGCTAACAATGAGCAGTTCTTC
CDR3aa: CASSAGGANNEQFF
j_gene: TRBJ2-1
v_gene: TRBV5-4
d_gene: TRBD2
abundance: few

CDR3nt: TGTGCCAGCAGCTCGACAGGGAATTCACCCCTCCACTTT
CDR3aa: CASSSTGNSPLHF
j_gene: TRBJ1-6
v_gene: TRBV13
d_gene: TRBD1
abundance: NA

CDR3nt: TGTGCCAGTAGTATGCCACCCACTTACGAGCAGTACTTC
CDR3aa: CASSMPPTYEQYF
j_gene: TRBJ2-7
v_gene: TRBV19
d_gene: NA
abundance: NA

CDR3nt: TGTGCCAGCTCCATGGGAGGAGCGGGTGACAATGAGCAGTTCTTC
CDR3aa: CASSMGGAGDNEQFF
j_gene: TRBJ2-1
v_gene: TRBV28
d_gene: NA
abundance: NA

CDR3nt: TGTGCCAGCAGCCCGGCGGGCACTAGGTTCGATGAGCAGTTCTTC
CDR3aa: CASSPAGTRFDEQFF
j_gene: TRBJ2-1
v_gene: TRBV7-6
d_gene: NA
abundance: once

CDR3nt: TGTGCCAGCAGCGCTCAGGGGTCGGACTACAATGAGCAGTTCTTC
CDR3aa: CASSAQGSDYNEQFF
j_gene: TRBJ2-1
v_gene: TRBV7-2
d_gene: NA
abundance: NA

CDR3nt: TGTGCCACGACTACGGACAGCGCTGAGCAGTTCTTC
CDR3aa: CATTTDSAEQFF
j_gene: TRBJ2-1
v_gene: TRBV2
d_gene: NA
abundance: NA

CDR3nt: TGTGCCAGCAGTCGACAGGGGGTCAATCAGCCCCAGCATTTT
CDR3aa: CASSRQGVNQPQHF
j_gene: TRBJ1-5
v_gene: TRBV2
d_gene: TRBD1
abundance: NA

CDR3nt: TGTGCCAGCAGTGTGACAGACCGCTATGGCTACACCTTC
CDR3aa: CASSVTDRYGYTF
j_gene: TRBJ1-2
v_gene: TRBV2
d_gene: NA
abundance: NA

CDR3nt: TGTGCCAGCAGCTTGGCAGACAATGAGCAGTTCTTC
CDR3aa: CASSLADNEQFF
j_gene: TRBJ2-1
v_gene: TRBV5-4
d_gene: NA
abundance: NA

CDR3nt: TGTGCCACCAGCAGAGCGGCAGGTGGCAGCAATCAGCCCCAGCATTTT
CDR3aa: CATSRAAGGSNQPQHF
j_gene: TRBJ1-5
v_gene: TRBV15
d_gene: NA
abundance: NA

CDR3nt: TGCGCCAGCAGCCGGGGAAGGCCGGGACATCTGAACACTGAAGCTTTCTTT
CDR3aa: CASSRGRPGHLNTEAFF
j_gene: TRBJ1-1
v_gene: TRBV4-1
d_gene: NA
abundance: NA

CDR3nt: TGTGCCAGCAGCAAAGCTCCAGGGGAAAACCCCAAGCGGGAGACCCAGTACTTC
CDR3aa: CASSKAPGENPKRETQYF
j_gene: TRBJ2-5
v_gene: TRBV21-1
d_gene: NA
abundance: NA

CDR3nt: TGTGCCAGCAGCCAAGATAATCTCGGGAATGAGCAGTTCTTC
CDR3aa: CASSQDNLGNEQFF
j_gene: TRBJ2-1
v_gene: TRBV4-2
d_gene: NA
abundance: NA

CDR3nt: TGTGCCAGCGGCGGACAGTATAGCAATCAGCCCCAGCATTTT
CDR3aa: CASGGQYSNQPQHF
j_gene: TRBJ1-5
v_gene: TRBV28
d_gene: NA
abundance: NA